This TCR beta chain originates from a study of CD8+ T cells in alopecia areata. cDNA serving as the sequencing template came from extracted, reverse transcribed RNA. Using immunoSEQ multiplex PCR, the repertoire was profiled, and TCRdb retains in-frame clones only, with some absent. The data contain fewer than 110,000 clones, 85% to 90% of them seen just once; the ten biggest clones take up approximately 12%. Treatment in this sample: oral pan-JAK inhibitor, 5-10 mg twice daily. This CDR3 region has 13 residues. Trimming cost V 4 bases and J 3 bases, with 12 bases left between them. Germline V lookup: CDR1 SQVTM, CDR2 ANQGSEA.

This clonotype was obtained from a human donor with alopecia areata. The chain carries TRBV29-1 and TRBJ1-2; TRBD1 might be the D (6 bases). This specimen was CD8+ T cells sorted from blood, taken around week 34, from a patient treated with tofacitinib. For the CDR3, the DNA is TGCAGCGTTGTGGCAGGGGATTACTATGGCTACACCTTC. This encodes CSVVAGDYYGYTF.